This TCR beta chain was captured in a study of breast tumors, draining lymph nodes, adjacent tissues (dated by TCRdb to about 2016). Some background on the complete study: The study compared TCR beta repertoires across tumor, adjacent nontumor tissue and axillary lymph nodes from breast cancer patients. In human breast cancer, the study set out to evaluate how tumor, surrounding tissue and draining lymph node repertoires relate to one another and whether T cells may move between these sites. The study at large found these results: The data were considered consistent with most tumor T cells being derived from the lymph node and subsequently expanding within tumor tissue. Tumor and nontumor tissue repertoires were found to be significantly more similar in luminal-like than in basal-like breast cancer. Tumor T-cell repertoires showed less diversity than lymph node repertoires and more diversity than nontumor tissue repertoires, and tumor T-cell repertoires showed preferential V and J gene usage. The conclusion that tumor T cells originate in lymph nodes was framed as consistent with a hypothesis rather than directly demonstrated.

The sequencer listed for this sample is Illumina HiSeq 2000. Multiplex PCR amplification was used to build the TCR beta chain libraries. High-throughput sequencing was used to analyze the amplified TCR beta chain products. TCRdb redid the processing of the public reads, applying fastp at Q25 and MiXCR, and retained in-frame beta chains. For every CDR3 protein sequence, its rows merge into one entry that carries the most common genes and DNA. The sample profile shows more than 200,000 distinct CDR3 sequences; less than 40% of them were found once. Together, the top ten hold around 1.5% of the sample. CDR1 SGHVS and CDR2 FQNEAQ were looked up in the germline V gene. CDR3 length: 14 amino acids, cysteine to phenylalanine. Only CDR3 DNA remains: 42 bases, in frame from the first base. A distance of 13 bases separates the germline ends of V and J, which lose 5 bases and 5 bases respectively. This clonotype was detected ten times or more. Its antigen specificity is not known. The input lacks base qualities; no much larger clone sits a single base away.

The lymph node samples were taken from the axillary draining lymph nodes of breast cancer patients. Sequences were obtained from axillary lymph node tissue. This receptor was obtained from a female donor with breast cancer. Some clones in this sample may be carry-over from other donors' samples. The V and J segments used are TRBV7-8 and TRBJ2-1, with TRBD2 as a weak D call on 5 bases. The base sequence is TGTGCCAGCAGCCGCGGAGGTCTAAACAATGAGCAGTTCTTC. It translates to CASSRGGLNNEQFF. The full variable domain, with segments outside the CDR3 supplied by the reference TRBV7-8 and TRBJ2-1 proteins, appears as GAGVSQSPRYKVAKRGQDVALRCDPISGHVSLFWYQQALGQGPEFLTYFQNEAQLDKSGLPSDRFFAERPEGSVSTLKIQRTQQEDSAVYLCASSRGGLNNEQFFGPGTRLTVL.